This T cell receptor beta chain stems from a study of molecular identifiers for immune sequencing clone quantification. V dropped 5 bases and J dropped 2 bases, with 9 bases sitting between them. CDR1 and CDR2 (germline): SGHKS, YYEKEE (reference sequence). CDR3 size: 13 residues. TCRdb fed the PCR reads into MiXCR, producing one record per CDR3 protein. This sample has 85,000 to 95,000 distinct CDR3 sequences, with about 20% found just once. The table lists this clonotype with many counts. This clonotype originated in a human donor in good health. Some libraries in this study had Jurkat cell RNA spiked in. The sample comprised naive CD8+ T cells from blood, with Jurkat cell RNA spiked in. The subset was: FACS-sorted CD8+CD4-CCR7+CD45RA+ naive T cells. This chain connects TRBV5-5 to TRBJ2-3, with D maybe TRBD2 (5 bases). The CDR3 is CASRGSDTDTQYF. CDR3 DNA: TGTGCCAGCAGGGGGAGCGACACAGATACGCAGTATTTT.